This entry is about one T cell receptor beta chain. The sample comes from a study of monozygotic twins with inflammatory bowel disease. One entry per CDR3 protein, without DNA, is what TCRdb gives after re-calling the 5' RACE reads. The sample table includes 200,000 to 250,000 distinct CDR3 sequences. This clonotype was sampled from a human donor with ulcerative colitis or Crohn's disease, or a healthy co-twin of an affected twin (not recorded which). The sample taken for sequencing was blood.

The CDR3 region is CASRQPGPRDTGELFF. This chain uses TRBV12-3 or TRBV12-4 with TRBJ2-2; with no DNA, the TCRdb D assignment of TRBD2 cannot be verified. This CDR3 comprises 16 residues.